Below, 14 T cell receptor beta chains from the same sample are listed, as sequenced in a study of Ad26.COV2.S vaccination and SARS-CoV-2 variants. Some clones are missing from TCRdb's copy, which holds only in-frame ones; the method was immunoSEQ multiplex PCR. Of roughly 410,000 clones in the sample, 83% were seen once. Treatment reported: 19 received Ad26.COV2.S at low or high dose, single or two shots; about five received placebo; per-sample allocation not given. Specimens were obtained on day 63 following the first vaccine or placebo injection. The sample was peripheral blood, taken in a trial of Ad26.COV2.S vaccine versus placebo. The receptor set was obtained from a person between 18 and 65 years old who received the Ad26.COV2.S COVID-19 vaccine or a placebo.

This CDR3 reads CASKDNRGYTDTQYF. CDR3 DNA: TGTGCCAGCAAGGATAACAGGGGCTACACAGATACGCAGTATTTT. J is TRBJ2-3 and V is TRBV27, with 7 bases matching TRBD1. The germline V gene has CDR1 MNHEY and CDR2 SMNVEV (reference sequence). Losses at the gene ends were 7 bases for V and 2 bases for J; bases not matched to a gene: 9. The CDR3 covers 15 residues.

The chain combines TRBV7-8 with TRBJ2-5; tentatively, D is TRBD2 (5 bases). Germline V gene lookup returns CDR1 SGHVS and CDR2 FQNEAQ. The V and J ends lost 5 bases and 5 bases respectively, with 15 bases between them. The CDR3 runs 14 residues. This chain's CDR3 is CASSKHLAWETQYF. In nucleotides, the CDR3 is TGTGCCAGCAGCAAACATCTAGCATGGGAGACCCAGTACTTC. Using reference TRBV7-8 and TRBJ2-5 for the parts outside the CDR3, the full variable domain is GAGVSQSPRYKVAKRGQDVALRCDPISGHVSLFWYQQALGQGPEFLTYFQNEAQLDKSGLPSDRFFAERPEGSVSTLKIQRTQQEDSAVYLCASSKHLAWETQYFGPGTRLLVL.

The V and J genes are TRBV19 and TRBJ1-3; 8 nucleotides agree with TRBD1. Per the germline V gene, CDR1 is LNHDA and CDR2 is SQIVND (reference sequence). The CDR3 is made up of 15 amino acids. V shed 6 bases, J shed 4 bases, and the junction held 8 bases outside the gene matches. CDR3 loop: CASSPRGRGGNTIYF. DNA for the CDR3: TGTGCCAGTAGCCCCAGGGGGCGCGGAGGAAACACCATATATTTT.

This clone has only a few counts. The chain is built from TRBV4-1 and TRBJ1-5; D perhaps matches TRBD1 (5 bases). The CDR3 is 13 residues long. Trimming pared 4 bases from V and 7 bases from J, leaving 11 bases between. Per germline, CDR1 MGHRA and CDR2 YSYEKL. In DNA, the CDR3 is TGCGCCAGCAGCCCGTTAGGGGCCCAGCCCCAGCATTTT. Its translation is CASSPLGAQPQHF.

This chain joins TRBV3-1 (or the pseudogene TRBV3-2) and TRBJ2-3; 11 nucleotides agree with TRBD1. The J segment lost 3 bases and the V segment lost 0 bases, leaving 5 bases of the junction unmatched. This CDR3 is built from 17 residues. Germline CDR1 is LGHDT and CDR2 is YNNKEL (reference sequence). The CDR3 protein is CASSQDQDRGPTDTQYF. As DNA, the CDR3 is TGTGCCAGCAGCCAAGATCAGGACAGGGGGCCTACAGATACGCAGTATTTT.

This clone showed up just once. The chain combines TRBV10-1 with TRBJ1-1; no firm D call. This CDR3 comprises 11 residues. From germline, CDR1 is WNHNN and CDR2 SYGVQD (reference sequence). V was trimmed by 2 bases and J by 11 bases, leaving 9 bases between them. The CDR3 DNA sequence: TGCGCCAGCAGTGAGATAGGGTTGGCTTTCTTT. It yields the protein CASSEIGLAFF.

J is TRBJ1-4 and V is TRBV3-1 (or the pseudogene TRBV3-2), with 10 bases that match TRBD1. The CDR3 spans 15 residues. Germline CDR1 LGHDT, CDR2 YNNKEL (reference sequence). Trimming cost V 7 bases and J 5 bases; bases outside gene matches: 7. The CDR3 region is CASTRWGQGNEKLFF. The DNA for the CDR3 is TGTGCCAGCACGCGCTGGGGACAGGGGAATGAAAAACTGTTTTTT.

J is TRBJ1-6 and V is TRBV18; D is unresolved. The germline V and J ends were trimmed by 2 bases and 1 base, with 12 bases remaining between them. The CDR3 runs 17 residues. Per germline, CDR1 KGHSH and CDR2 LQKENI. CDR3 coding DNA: TGTGCCAGCTCACCAAGTTCGGGGTATTCCTATAATTCACCCCTCCACTTT. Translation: CASSPSSGYSYNSPLHF.

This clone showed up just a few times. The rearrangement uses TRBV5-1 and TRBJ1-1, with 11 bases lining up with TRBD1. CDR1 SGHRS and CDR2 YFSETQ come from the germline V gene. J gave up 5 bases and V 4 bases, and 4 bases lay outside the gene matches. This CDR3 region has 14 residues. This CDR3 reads CASSTGQGATEAFF. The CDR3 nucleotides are TGCGCCAGCAGCACCGGACAGGGGGCAACTGAAGCTTTCTTT.

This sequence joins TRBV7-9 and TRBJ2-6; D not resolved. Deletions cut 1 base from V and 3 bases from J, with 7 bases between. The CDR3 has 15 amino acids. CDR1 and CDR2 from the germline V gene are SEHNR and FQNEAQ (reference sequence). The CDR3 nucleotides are TGTGCCAGCAGCTTAGGTGGTGTTGGGGCCAACGTCCTGACTTTC. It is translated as CASSLGGVGANVLTF.

The CDR3 DNA reads TGTGCCAGCGCGAGGCTAGCGGGAGGCACAGATACGCAGTATTTT. Its translation: CASARLAGGTDTQYF. V and J are TRBV7-3 and TRBJ2-3; 10 nucleotides line up with TRBD2. CDR1 is SGHTA and CDR2 is FQGTGA in the germline V gene. The CDR3 contains 15 residues. With V trimmed by 8 bases and J by 1 base, 6 bases remained unmatched.

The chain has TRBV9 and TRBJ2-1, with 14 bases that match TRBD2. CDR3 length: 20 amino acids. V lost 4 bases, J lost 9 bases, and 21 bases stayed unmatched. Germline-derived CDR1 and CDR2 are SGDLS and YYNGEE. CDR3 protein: CASSPPRGTSGRKGVAEQFF. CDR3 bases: TGTGCCAGCAGCCCACCGCGTGGGACTAGCGGGAGAAAGGGTGTGGCTGAGCAGTTCTTC. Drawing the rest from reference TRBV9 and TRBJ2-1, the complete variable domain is DSGVTQTPKHLITATGQRVTLRCSPRSGDLSVYWYQQSLDQGLQFLIQYYNGEERAKGNILERFSAQQFPDLHSELNLSSLELGDSALYFCASSPPRGTSGRKGVAEQFFGPGTRLTVL.

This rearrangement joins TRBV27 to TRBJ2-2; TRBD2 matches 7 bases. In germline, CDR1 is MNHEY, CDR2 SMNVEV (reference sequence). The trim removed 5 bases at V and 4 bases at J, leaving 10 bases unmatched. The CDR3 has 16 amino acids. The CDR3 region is CASSAGAGEGTGELFF. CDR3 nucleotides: TGTGCCAGCAGTGCGGGAGCCGGCGAGGGCACCGGGGAGCTGTTTTTT.

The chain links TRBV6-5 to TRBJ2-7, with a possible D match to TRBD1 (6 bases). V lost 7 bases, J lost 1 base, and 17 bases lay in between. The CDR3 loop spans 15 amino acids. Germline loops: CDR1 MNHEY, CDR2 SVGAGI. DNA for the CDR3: TGTGCCAGCAAGCACAGGGTTGCTGGATCCTACGAGCAGTACTTC. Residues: CASKHRVAGSYEQYF.